This entry concerns a single T cell receptor (beta chain). These data belong to a study of T cell clones after liver transplantation. About the research overall: TCRbeta sequencing after a pre-transplant mixed lymphocyte reaction identified graft-donor-reactive clones, later tracked in post-transplant blood. Samples came pre-transplant, pre-randomization before withdrawal, and post-randomization after withdrawal ended. Three of the eight recipients were HCV-positive; the rest had non-autoimmune, non-viral transplant indications.

Sequencing was performed with immunoSEQ multiplex PCR; in TCRdb, only in-frame clones are kept and a portion is missing. The data hold about 70,000 clones, with roughly 80% observed a single time. After removal of 4 bases from V and 2 bases from J, the junction contained 14 bases not matched to a gene. Per the germline V gene, CDR1 is LNHDA and CDR2 is SQIVND (reference sequence). CDR3 size: 18 residues. The specimen was CD4+ T cells from blood, collected 12 months after liver transplant. This TCR derives from a human patient who received a liver transplant. The T cells may come from the graft donor. The genes are TRBV19 and TRBJ1-5; 7 bases agree with TRBD1. CDR3 nucleotides: TGTGCCAGTAGTACTCAACTCTCTCGACAGGGTGGCAATCAGCCCCAGCATTTT. This gives the protein CASSTQLSRQGGNQPQHF.